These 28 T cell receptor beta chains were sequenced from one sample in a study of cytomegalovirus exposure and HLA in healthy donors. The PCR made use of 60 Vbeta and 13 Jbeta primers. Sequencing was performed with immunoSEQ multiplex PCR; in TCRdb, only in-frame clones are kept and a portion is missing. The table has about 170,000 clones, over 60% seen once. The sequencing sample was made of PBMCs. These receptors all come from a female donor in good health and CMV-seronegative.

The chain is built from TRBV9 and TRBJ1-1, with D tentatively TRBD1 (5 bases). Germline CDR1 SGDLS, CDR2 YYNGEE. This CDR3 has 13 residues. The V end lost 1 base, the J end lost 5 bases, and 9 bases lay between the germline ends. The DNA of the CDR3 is TGTGCCAGCAGCGTACAGGGCTGGACTGAAGCTTTCTTT. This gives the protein CASSVQGWTEAFF.

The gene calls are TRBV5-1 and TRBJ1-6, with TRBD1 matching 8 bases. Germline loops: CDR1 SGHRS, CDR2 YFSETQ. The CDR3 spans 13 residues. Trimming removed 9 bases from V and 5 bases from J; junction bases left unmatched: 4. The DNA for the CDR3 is TGCGCCACCGCGACAGGGGATAATTCACCCCTCCACTTT. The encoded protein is CATATGDNSPLHF.

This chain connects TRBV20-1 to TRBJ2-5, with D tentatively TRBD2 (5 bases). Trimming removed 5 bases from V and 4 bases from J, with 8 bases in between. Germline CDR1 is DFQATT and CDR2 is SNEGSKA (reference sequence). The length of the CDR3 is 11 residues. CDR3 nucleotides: TGCAGTGCTCCACTAGGAGAGACCCAGTACTTC. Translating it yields CSAPLGETQYF.

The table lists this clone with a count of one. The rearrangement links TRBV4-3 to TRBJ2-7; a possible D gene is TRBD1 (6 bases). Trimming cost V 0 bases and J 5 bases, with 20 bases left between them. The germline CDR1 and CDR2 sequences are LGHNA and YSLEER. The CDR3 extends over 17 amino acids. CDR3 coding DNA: TGCGCCAGCAGCCAAGACAGCGCCCCAGGGACAAACCACGAGCAGTACTTC. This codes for CASSQDSAPGTNHEQYF.

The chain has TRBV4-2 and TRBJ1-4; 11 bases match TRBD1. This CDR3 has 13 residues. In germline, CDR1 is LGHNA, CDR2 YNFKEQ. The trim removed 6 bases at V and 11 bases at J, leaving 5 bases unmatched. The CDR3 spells CASRPGQGEKLFF. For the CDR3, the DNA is TGTGCCAGCAGGCCGGGACAGGGGGAGAAACTGTTTTTT.

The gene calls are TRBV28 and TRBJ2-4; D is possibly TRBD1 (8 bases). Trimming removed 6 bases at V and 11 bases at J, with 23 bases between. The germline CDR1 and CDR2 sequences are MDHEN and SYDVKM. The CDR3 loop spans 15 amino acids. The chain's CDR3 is CASSQGAGAREVQYF. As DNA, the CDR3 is TGTGCCAGCAGCCAGGGGGCGGGGGCGCGAGAGGTTCAGTACTTC. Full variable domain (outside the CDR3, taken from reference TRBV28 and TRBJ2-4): DVKVTQSSRYLVKRTGEKVFLECVQDMDHENMFWYRQDPGLGLRLIYFSYDVKMKEKGDIPEGYSVSREKKERFSLILESASTNQTSMYLCASSQGAGAREVQYFGAGTRLSVL.

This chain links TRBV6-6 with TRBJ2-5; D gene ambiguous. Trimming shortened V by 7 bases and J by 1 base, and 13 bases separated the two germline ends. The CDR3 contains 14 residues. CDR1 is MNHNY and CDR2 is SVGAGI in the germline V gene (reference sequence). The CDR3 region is CASTLEWSQETQYF. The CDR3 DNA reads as TGTGCCAGCACCCTGGAATGGAGCCAAGAGACCCAGTACTTC.

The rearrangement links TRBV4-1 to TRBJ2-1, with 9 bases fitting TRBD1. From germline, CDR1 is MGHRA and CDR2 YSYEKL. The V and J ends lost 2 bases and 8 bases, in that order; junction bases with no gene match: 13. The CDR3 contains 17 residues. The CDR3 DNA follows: TGCGCCAGCAGCCAACAGGGGATGGGACAGGGTGTGGATGAGCAGTTCTTC. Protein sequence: CASSQQGMGQGVDEQFF.

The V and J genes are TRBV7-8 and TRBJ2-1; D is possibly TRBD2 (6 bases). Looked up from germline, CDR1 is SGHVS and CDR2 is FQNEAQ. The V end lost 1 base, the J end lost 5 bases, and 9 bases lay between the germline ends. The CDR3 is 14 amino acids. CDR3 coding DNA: TGTGCCAGCAGCTTAGTCTGGGGGGACAATGAGCAGTTCTTC. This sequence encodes CASSLVWGDNEQFF.

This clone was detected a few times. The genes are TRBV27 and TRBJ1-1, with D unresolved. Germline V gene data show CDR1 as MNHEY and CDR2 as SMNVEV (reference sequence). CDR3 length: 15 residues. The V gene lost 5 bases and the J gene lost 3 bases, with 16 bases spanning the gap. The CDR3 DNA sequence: TGTGCCAGCAGTACCTCCGGGTCCTCCCACACTGAAGCTTTCTTT. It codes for CASSTSGSSHTEAFF.

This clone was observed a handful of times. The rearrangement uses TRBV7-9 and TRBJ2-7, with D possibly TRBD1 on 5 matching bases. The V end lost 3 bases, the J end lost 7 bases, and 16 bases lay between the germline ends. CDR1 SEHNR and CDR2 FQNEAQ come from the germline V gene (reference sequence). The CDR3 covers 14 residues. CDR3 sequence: CASSFDSERVEQYF. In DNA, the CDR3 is TGTGCCAGCAGCTTCGACAGTGAAAGGGTAGAGCAGTACTTC.

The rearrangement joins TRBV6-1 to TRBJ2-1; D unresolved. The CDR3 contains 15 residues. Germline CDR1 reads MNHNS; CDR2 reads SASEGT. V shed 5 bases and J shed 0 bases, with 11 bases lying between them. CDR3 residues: CASSLAASSYNEQFF. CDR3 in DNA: TGTGCCAGCAGTTTGGCGGCGAGCTCCTACAATGAGCAGTTCTTC.

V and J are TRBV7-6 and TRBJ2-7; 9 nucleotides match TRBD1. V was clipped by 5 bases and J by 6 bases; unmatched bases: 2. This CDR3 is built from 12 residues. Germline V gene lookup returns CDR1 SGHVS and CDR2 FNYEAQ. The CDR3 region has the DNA TGTGCCAGCAGCATGGACAGGGGCGAGCAGTACTTC. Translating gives CASSMDRGEQYF.

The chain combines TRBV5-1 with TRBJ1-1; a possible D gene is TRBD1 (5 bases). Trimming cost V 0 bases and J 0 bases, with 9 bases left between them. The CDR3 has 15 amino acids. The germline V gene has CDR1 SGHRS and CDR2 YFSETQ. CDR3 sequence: CASSLVGPVNTEAFF. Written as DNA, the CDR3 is TGCGCCAGCAGCTTGGTGGGGCCCGTGAACACTGAAGCTTTCTTT.

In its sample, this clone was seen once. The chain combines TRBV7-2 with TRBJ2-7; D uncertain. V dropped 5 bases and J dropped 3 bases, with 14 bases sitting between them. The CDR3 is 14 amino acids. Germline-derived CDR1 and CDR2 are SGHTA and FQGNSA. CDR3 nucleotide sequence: TGTGCCAGCAGCCCGAAGACAACCCGCTACGAGCAGTACTTC. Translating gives CASSPKTTRYEQYF.

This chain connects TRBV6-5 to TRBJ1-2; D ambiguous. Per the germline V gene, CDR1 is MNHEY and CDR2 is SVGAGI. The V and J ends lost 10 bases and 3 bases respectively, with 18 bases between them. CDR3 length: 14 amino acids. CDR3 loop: CATFGIEAHYGYTF. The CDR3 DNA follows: TGTGCCACATTTGGTATCGAAGCTCACTATGGCTACACCTTC.

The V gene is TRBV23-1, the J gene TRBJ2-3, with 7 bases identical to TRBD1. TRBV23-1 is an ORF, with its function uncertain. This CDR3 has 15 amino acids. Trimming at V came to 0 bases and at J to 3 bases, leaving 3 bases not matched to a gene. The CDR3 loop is CASSQSNRGTDTQYF. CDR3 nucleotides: TGCGCCAGCAGTCAATCAAACAGGGGTACAGATACGCAGTATTTT.

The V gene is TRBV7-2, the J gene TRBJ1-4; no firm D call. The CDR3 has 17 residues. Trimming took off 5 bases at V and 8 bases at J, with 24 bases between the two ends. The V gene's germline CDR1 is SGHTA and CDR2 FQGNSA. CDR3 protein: CASSPLKRHIIGEKLFF. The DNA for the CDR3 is TGTGCCAGCAGCCCCCTTAAAAGACACATTATTGGCGAAAAACTGTTTTTT.

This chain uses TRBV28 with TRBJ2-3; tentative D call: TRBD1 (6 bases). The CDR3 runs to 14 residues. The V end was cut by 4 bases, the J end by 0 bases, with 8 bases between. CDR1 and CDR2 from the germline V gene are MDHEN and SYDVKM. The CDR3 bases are TGTGCCAGCAGTTGGACAGATAGCACAGATACGCAGTATTTT. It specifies CASSWTDSTDTQYF.

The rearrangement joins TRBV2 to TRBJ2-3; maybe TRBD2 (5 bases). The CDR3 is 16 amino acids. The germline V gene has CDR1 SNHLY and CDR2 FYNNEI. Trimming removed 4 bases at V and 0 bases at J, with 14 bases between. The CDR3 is CASSAQKWTSTDTQYF. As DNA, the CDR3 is TGTGCCAGCAGTGCGCAAAAATGGACTAGCACAGATACGCAGTATTTT. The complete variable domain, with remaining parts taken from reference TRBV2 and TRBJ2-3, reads EPEVTQTPSHQVTQMGQEVILRCVPISNHLYFYWYRQILGQKVEFLVSFYNNEISEKSEIFDDQFSVERPDGSNFTLKIRSTKLEDSAMYFCASSAQKWTSTDTQYFGPGTRLTVL.

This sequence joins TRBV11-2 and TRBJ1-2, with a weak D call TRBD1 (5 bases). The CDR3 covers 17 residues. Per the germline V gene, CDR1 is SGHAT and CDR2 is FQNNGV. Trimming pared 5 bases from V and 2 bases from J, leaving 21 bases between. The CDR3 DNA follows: TGTGCCAGCAGCCGAAGGGACTCCGCCCGATTAAACTATGGCTACACCTTC. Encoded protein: CASSRRDSARLNYGYTF.

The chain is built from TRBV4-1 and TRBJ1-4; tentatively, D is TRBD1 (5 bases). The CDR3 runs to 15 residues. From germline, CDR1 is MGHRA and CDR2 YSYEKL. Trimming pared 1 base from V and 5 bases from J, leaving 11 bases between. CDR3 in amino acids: CASSQVGQMNEKLFF. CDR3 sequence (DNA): TGCGCCAGCAGCCAAGTGGGGCAGATGAATGAAAAACTGTTTTTT.

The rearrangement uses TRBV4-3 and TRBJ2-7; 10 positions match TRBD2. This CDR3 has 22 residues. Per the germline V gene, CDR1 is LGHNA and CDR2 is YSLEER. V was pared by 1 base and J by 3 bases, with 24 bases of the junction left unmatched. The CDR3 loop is CASSQAGTEGRLELAGDYEQYF. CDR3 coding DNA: TGCGCCAGCAGCCAAGCCGGGACAGAGGGACGTTTGGAGCTAGCGGGGGACTACGAGCAGTACTTC.

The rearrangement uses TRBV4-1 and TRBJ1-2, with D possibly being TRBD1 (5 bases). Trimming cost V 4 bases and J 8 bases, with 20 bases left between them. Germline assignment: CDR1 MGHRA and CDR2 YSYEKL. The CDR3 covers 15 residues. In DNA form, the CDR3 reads TGCGCCAGCAGCCCCGAAGCGACAGACTTTTACGGCTACACCTTC. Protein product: CASSPEATDFYGYTF.

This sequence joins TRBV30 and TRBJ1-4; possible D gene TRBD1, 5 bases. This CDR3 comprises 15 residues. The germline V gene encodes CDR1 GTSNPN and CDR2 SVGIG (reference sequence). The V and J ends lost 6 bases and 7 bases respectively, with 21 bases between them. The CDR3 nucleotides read TGTGCCTGCCCAGGTCCAGGGCAGATGGTTGAAAAACTGTTTTTT. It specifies CACPGPGQMVEKLFF.

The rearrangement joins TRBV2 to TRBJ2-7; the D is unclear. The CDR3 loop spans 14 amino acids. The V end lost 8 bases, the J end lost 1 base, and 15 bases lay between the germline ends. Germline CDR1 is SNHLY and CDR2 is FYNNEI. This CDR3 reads CASRFSPGSYEQYF. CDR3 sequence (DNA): TGTGCCAGCCGCTTTAGTCCCGGGTCCTACGAGCAGTACTTC.

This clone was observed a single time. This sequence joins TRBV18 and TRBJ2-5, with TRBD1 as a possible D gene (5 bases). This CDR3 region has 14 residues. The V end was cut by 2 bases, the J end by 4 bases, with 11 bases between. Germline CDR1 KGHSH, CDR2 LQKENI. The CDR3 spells CASSPGAERETQYF. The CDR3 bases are TGTGCCAGCTCACCAGGGGCAGAAAGAGAGACCCAGTACTTC.

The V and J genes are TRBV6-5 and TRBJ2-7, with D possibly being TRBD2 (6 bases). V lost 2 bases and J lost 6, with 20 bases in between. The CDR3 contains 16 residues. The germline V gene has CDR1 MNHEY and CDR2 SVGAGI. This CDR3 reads CASSYRGGSAGPEQYF. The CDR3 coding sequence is TGTGCCAGCAGTTACCGTGGAGGGTCCGCAGGTCCCGAGCAGTACTTC.